This entry lists 5 T cell receptor beta chains sequenced from one sample in a study of blood T cells in healthy people across ages. With a J-beta primer mix and a sample-barcoded 5' primer, a second PCR ran about 7 to 12 cycles. TCRdb reprocessed the 5' RACE reads via MiXCR and lists one record per CDR3 protein. This sample carries 600,000 to 1,000,000 distinct CDR3 sequences, 20% to 30% of them seen once, and the ten largest clones take 3% to 4.5%. The sample also formed part of further work on T cells of mothers and their children.

Specimen: blood. These receptors all come from a boy younger than 18 in good health.

This clonotype was seen a handful of times. This chain links TRBV27 with TRBJ1-3; TRBD1 aligns across 9 bases. The germline CDR1 and CDR2 sequences are MNHEY and SMNVEV (reference sequence). V lost 5 bases to trimming and J lost 3 bases; unmatched junction nucleotides: 5. The CDR3 extends over 15 amino acids. The chain's CDR3 is CASSRTGVIGNTIYF. The CDR3 coding sequence is TGTGCCAGCAGTCGGACAGGGGTCATTGGAAACACCATATATTTT.

The table lists this clonotype with a few counts. At one of its ends the junction is not consistent with the germline gene, which may arise from a read error. V gene TRBV5-1 combines with J gene TRBJ2-5; no reliable D call. This CDR3 has 13 residues. Germline values: CDR1 SGHRS, CDR2 YFSETQ. The CDR3 coding sequence is TGCGCCAGCAGCCTCGGGCTCCAAGAGACCCTGTACTTC. Encoded protein: CASSLGLQETLYF.

This clonotype showed up just a few times. The genes are TRBV29-1 and TRBJ2-5; the D gene is possibly TRBD2 (5 bases). Looked up from germline, CDR1 is SQVTM and CDR2 is ANQGSEA. The V end was cut by 4 bases, the J end by 5 bases, with 11 bases between. The CDR3 contains 12 residues. The chain's CDR3 is CSVVQDSETQYF. DNA for the CDR3: TGCAGCGTTGTCCAGGACTCTGAGACCCAGTACTTC.

Only a few counts were recorded for this clonotype. The chain has TRBV28 and TRBJ2-5, with D unclear. The J call is in doubt because the DNA end fits TRBJ2-7 better. Per the germline V gene, CDR1 is MDHEN and CDR2 is SYDVKM. The CDR3 runs to 12 residues. CDR3 DNA: TGTGCCAGCAGGGTCGGCACCTACGAGCAGTACTTC. It codes for CASRVGTYEQYF.

This clonotype turned up a few times. The rearrangement uses TRBV28 and TRBJ2-1, with D perhaps matching TRBD1 or TRBD2 (5 bases each). The end of the DNA is better explained by TRBJ2-7, so the J call may be wrong. This CDR3 contains 14 residues. The germline gives CDR1 MDHEN, CDR2 SYDVKM. The CDR3 sequence: CASSPTIEGREQYF. CDR3 in DNA: TGTGCCAGCAGTCCTACTATCGAGGGGCGCGAGCAGTACTTC.